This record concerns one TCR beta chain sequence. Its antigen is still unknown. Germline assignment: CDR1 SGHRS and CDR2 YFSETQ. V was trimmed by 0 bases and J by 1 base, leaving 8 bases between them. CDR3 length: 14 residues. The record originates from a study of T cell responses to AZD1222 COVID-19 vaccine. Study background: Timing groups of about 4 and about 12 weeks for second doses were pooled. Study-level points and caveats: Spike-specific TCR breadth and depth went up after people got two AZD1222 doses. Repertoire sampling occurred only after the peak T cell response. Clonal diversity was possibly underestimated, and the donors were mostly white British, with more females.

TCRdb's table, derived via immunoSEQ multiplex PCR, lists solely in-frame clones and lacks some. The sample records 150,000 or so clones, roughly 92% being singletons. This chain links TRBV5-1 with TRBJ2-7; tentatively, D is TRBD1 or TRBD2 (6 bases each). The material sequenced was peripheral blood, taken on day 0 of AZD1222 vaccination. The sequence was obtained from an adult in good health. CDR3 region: CASSLAGASYEQYF. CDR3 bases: TGCGCCAGCAGCTTGGCGGGGGCGTCCTACGAGCAGTACTTC.